The present TCR beta chain was sequenced within a study of shared clonotypes between healthy human individuals. Study-level results: Genetic and exposure-history diversity was limited by the few donors.

Authors' analysis steps: As immunoSEQ supplied junction-only sequences (without quality scores), filtering differed. Libraries were prepared by immunoSEQ multiplex PCR; TCRdb keeps only in-frame clonotypes and omits some of them. V and J calls and clone size come straight from that table; D and trimming were deduced from the DNA. The sample has about 490,000 clones; about 80% are singletons. CDR1 and CDR2 from the germline V gene are SQVTM and ANQGSEA. The CDR3 is 12 residues long. Trimming removed 8 bases from V and 4 bases from J, with 14 bases in between. This clone has only one observation. The antigen is not known. Genomic DNA came from around 84 million PBMCs in unsorted samples.

The sequenced sample was PBMCs. The chain recombines TRBV29-1 with TRBJ2-5; D might be TRBD2 (7 bases). This TCR was sampled from a woman in her 40s in good health. Some clones in this sample may be carry-over from other donors' samples. The CDR3 region is CSTRGGSETQYF. CDR3 nucleotides: TGCAGCACCAGGGGAGGGTCAGAGACCCAGTACTTC.